This TCR beta chain was identified during a study of early T cells in non-severe SARS-CoV-2 infection. Trimming removed 2 bases from V and 4 bases from J, with 15 bases in between. The CDR3 loop spans 16 amino acids. Germline lookup yields CDR1 SGHDN and CDR2 FVKESK. Individual cDNA molecules each received unique molecular identifiers attached to them. One entry per CDR3 protein results from TCRdb running MiXCR on the 5' RACE reads. The sample includes approximately 71,000 distinct CDR3 sequences, approximately 12% of them seen just once. There are many counts of this clonotype. Sequences were obtained from whole blood. This TCR was sampled from an adult who was a healthcare worker with PCR-confirmed SARS-CoV-2 infection or an uninfected control (not recorded which). V and J are TRBV14 and TRBJ2-1; D uncertain. The CDR3 DNA sequence: TGTGCCAGCAGCCAAAGCCCACCACCCGGGTACAATGAGCAGTTCTTC. This sequence encodes CASSQSPPPGYNEQFF.